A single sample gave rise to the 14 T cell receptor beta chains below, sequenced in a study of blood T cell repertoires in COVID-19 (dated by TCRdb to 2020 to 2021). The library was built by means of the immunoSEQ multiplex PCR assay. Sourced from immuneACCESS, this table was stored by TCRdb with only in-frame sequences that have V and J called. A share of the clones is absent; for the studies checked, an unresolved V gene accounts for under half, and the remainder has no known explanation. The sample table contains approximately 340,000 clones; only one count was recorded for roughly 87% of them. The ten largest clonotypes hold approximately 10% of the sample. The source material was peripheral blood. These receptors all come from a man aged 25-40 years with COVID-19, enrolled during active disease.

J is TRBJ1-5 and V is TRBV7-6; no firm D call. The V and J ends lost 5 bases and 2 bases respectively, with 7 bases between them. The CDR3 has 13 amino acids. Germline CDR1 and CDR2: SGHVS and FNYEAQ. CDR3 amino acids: CASSQDGNQPQHF. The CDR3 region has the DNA TGTGCCAGCAGCCAGGATGGCAATCAGCCCCAGCATTTT.

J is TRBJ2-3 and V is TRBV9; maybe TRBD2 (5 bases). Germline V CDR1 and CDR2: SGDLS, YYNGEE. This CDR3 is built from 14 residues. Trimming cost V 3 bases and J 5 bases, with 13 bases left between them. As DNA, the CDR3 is TGTGCCAGCAGCGAGAGGACTGGGAAAGATACGCAGTATTTT. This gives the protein CASSERTGKDTQYF. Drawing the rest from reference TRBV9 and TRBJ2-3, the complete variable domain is DSGVTQTPKHLITATGQRVTLRCSPRSGDLSVYWYQQSLDQGLQFLIQYYNGEERAKGNILERFSAQQFPDLHSELNLSSLELGDSALYFCASSERTGKDTQYFGPGTRLTVL.

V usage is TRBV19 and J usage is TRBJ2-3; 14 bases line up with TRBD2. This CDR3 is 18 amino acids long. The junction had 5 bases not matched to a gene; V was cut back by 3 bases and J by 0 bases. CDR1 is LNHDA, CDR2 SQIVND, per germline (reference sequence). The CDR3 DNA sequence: TGTGCCAGTAGTATGCGACTAGCGGGGGGGATAAGCACAGATACGCAGTATTTT. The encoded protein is CASSMRLAGGISTDTQYF. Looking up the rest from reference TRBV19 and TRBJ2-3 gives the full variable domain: DGGITQSPKYLFRKEGQNVTLSCEQNLNHDAMYWYRQDPGQGLRLIYYSQIVNDFQKGDIAEGYSVSREKKESFPLTVTSAQKNPTAFYLCASSMRLAGGISTDTQYFGPGTRLTVL.

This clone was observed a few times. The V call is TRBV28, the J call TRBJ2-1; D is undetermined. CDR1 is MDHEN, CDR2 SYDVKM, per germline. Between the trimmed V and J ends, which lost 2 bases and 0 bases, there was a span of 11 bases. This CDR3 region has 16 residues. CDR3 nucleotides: TGTGCCAGCAGTTTAGCGGCGGCGAGCTCCTACAATGAGCAGTTCTTC. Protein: CASSLAAASSYNEQFF.

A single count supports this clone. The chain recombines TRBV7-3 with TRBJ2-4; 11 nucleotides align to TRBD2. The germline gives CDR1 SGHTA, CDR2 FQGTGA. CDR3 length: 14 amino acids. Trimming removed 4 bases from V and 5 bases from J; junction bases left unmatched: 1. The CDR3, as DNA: TGTGCCAGCAGCTATAGCGGGGGGGAAAACATTCAGTACTTC. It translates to CASSYSGGENIQYF.

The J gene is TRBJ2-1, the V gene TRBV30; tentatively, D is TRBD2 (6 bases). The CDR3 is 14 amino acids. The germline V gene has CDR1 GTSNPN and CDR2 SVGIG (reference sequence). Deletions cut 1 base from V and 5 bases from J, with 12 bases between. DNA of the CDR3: TGTGCCTGGAGTGGGACTAACCGGGACAATGAGCAGTTCTTC. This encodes CAWSGTNRDNEQFF.

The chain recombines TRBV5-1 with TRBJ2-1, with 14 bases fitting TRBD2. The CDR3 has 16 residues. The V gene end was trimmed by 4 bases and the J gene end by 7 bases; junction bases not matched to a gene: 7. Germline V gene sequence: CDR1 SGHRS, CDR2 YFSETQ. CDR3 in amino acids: CASSQGTSGRGNEQFF. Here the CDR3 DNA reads TGCGCCAGCAGCCAAGGGACTAGCGGGAGAGGAAATGAGCAGTTCTTC. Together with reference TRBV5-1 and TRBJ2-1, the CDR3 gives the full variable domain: KAGVTQTPRYLIKTRGQQVTLSCSPISGHRSVSWYQQTPGQGLQFLFEYFSETQRNKGNFPGRFSGRQFSNSRSEMNVSTLELGDSALYLCASSQGTSGRGNEQFFGPGTRLTVL.

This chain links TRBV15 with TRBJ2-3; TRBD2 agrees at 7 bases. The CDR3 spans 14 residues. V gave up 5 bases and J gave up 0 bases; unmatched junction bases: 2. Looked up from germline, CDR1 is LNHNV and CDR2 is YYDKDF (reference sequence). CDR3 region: CATSGGGSTDTQYF. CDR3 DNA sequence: TGTGCCACCAGCGGGGGGGGTAGCACAGATACGCAGTATTTT.

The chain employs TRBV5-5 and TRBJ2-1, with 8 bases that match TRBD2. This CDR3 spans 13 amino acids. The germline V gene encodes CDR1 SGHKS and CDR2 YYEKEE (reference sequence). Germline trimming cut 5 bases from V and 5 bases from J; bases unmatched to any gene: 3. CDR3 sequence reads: CASRTSGNNEQFF. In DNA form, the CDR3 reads TGTGCCAGCAGAACTAGCGGCAACAATGAGCAGTTCTTC.

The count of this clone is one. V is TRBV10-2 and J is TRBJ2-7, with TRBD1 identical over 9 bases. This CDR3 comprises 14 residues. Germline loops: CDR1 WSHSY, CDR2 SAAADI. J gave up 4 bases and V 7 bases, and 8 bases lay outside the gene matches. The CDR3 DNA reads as TGCGCCAGCACCCCGGGACAGGGAGGATACGAGCAGTACTTC. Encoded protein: CASTPGQGGYEQYF.

DNA for the CDR3: TGTGCCAGCAGCCTACAGGGCGGTTCACCCCTCCACTTT. Translation: CASSLQGGSPLHF. The chain combines TRBV7-2 with TRBJ1-6; tentative D call: TRBD1 (6 bases). V was pared by 5 bases and J by 9 bases, with 11 bases between. The CDR3 is 13 residues long. Germline CDR1 reads SGHTA; CDR2 reads FQGNSA. The complete variable domain, with remaining parts taken from reference TRBV7-2 and TRBJ1-6, reads GAGVSQSPSNKVTEKGKDVELRCDPISGHTALYWYRQSLGQGLEFLIYFQGNSAPDKSGLPSDRFSAERTGGSVSTLTIQRTQQEDSAVYLCASSLQGGSPLHFGNGTRLTVT.

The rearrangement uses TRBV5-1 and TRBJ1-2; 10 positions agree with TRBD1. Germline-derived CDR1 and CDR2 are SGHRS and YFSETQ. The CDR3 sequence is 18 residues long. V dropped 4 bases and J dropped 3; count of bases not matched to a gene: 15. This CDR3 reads CASSAHRDRGVDYYGYTF. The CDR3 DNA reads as TGCGCCAGCAGCGCACACCGGGACAGGGGAGTAGATTACTATGGCTACACCTTC. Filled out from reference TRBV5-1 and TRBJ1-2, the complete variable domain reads KAGVTQTPRYLIKTRGQQVTLSCSPISGHRSVSWYQQTPGQGLQFLFEYFSETQRNKGNFPGRFSGRQFSNSRSEMNVSTLELGDSALYLCASSAHRDRGVDYYGYTFGSGTRLTVV.

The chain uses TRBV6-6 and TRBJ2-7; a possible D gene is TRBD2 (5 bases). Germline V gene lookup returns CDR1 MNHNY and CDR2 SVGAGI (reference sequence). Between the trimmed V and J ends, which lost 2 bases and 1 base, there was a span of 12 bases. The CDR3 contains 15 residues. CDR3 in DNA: TGTGCCAGCAGTTACCCGGGGTCAAGGTCCTACGAGCAGTACTTC. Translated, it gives CASSYPGSRSYEQYF.

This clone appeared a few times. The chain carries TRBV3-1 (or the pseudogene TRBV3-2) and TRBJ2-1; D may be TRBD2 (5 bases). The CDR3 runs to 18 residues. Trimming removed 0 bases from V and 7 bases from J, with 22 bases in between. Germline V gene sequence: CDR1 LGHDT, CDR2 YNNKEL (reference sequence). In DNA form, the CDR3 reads TGTGCCAGCAGCCAAGATCAATCCGGGAACCGAATGTTTAATGAGCAGTTCTTC. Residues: CASSQDQSGNRMFNEQFF.